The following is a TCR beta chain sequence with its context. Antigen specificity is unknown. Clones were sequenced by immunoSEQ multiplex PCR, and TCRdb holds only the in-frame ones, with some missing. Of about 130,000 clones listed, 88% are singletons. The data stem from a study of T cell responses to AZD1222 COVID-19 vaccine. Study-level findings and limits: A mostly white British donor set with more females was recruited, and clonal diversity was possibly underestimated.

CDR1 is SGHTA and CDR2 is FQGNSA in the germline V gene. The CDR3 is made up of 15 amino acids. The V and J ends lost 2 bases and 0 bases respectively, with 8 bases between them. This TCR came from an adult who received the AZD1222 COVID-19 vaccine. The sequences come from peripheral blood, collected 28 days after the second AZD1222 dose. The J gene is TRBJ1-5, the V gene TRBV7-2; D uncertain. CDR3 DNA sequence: TGTGCCAGCAGCTTATGGAGTAATAGCAATCAGCCCCAGCATTTT. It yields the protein CASSLWSNSNQPQHF.